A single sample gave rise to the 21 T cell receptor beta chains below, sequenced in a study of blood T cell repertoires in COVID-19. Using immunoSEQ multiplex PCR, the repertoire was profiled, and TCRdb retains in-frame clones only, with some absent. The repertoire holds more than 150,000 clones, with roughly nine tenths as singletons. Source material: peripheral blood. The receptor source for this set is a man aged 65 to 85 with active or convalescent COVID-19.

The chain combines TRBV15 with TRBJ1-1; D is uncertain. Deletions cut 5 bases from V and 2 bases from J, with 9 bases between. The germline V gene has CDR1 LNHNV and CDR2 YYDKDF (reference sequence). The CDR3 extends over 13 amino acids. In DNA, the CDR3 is TGTGCCACCAGCGTAGACACCAACACTGAAGCTTTCTTT. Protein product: CATSVDTNTEAFF.

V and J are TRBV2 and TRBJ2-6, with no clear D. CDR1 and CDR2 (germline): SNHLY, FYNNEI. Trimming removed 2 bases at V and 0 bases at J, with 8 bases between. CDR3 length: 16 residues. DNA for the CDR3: TGTGCCAGCAGTGAAAACAGTTACTCTGGGGCCAACGTCCTGACTTTC. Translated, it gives CASSENSYSGANVLTF. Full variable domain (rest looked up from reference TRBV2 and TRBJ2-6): EPEVTQTPSHQVTQMGQEVILRCVPISNHLYFYWYRQILGQKVEFLVSFYNNEISEKSEIFDDQFSVERPDGSNFTLKIRSTKLEDSAMYFCASSENSYSGANVLTFGAGSRLTVL.

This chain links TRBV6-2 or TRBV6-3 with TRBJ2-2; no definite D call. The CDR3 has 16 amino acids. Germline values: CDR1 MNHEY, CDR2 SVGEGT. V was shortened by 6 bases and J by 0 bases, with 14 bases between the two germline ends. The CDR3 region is CASSRMTAANTGELFF. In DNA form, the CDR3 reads TGTGCCAGCAGCCGGATGACTGCTGCGAACACCGGGGAGCTGTTTTTT.

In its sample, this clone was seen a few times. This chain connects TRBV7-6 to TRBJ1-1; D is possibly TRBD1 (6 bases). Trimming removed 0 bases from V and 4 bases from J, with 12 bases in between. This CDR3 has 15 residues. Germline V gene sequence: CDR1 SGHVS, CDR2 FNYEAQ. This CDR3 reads CASSLAGRGTTEAFF. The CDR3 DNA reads TGTGCCAGCAGCTTAGCTGGGAGGGGGACCACTGAAGCTTTCTTT.

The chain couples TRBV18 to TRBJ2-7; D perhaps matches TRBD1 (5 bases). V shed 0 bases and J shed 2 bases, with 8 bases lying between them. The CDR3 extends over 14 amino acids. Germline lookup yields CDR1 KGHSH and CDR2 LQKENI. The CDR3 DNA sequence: TGTGCCAGCTCACCACCGTCCAGGGCCTACGAGCAGTACTTC. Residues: CASSPPSRAYEQYF.

This CDR3 is CASGPSGQGRRRETQYF. The CDR3 bases are TGTGCCAGCGGCCCGTCGGGTCAGGGGCGCCGGCGGGAGACCCAGTACTTC. The chain is built from TRBV28 and TRBJ2-5, with D possibly TRBD1 on 6 matching bases. The V end was cut by 8 bases, the J end by 5 bases, with 27 bases between. Germline V gene lookup returns CDR1 MDHEN and CDR2 SYDVKM. The CDR3 covers 17 residues.

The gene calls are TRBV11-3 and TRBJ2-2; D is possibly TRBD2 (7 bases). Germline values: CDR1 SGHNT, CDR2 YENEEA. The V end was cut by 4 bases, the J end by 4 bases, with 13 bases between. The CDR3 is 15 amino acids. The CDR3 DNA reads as TGTGCCAGCAGCTCCTGGGGGGGGCCCACCGGGGAGCTGTTTTTT. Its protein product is CASSSWGGPTGELFF.

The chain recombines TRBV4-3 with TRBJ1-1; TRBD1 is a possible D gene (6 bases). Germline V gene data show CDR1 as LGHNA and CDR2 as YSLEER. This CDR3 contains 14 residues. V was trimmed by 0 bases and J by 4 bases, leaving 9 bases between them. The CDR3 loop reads CASSQEGGGTEAFF. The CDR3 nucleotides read TGCGCCAGCAGCCAAGAAGGGGGTGGCACTGAAGCTTTCTTT.

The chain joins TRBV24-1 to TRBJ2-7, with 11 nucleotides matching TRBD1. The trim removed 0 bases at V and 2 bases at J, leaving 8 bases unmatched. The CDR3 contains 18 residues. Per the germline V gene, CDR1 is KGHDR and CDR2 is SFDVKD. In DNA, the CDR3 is TGTGCCACCAGTGATTTGCTACCCCCGGGACAGGGGGCCTACGAGCAGTACTTC. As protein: CATSDLLPPGQGAYEQYF.

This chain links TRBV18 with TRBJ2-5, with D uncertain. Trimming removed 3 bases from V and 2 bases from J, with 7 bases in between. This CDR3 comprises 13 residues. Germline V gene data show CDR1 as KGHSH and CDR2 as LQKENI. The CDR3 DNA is TGTGCCAGCTCACCCTCCCTACAAGAGACCCAGTACTTC. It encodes CASSPSLQETQYF. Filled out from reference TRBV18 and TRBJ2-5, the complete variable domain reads NAGVMQNPRHLVRRRGQEARLRCSPMKGHSHVYWYRQLPEEGLKFMVYLQKENIIDESGMPKERFSAEFPKEGPSILRIQQVVRGDSAAYFCASSPSLQETQYFGPGTRLLVL.

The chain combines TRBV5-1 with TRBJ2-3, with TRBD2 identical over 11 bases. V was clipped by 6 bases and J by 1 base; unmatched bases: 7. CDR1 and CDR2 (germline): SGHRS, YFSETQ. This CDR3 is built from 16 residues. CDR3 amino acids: CASTVAGGPGTDTQYF. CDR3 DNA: TGCGCCAGCACAGTAGCGGGAGGGCCCGGCACAGATACGCAGTATTTT.

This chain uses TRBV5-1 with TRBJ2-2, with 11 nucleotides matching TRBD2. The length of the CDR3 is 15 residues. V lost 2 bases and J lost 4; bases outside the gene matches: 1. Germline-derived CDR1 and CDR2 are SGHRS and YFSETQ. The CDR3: CASSFTSGSTGELFF. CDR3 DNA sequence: TGCGCCAGCAGCTTTACTAGCGGGAGCACCGGGGAGCTGTTTTTT.

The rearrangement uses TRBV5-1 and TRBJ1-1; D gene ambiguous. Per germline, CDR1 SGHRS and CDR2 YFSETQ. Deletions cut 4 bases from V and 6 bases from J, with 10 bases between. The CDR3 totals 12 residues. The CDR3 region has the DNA TGCGCCAGCAGCCTGGGGAGGGCTGAAGCTTTCTTT. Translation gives CASSLGRAEAFF. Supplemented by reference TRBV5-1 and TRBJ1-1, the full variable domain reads KAGVTQTPRYLIKTRGQQVTLSCSPISGHRSVSWYQQTPGQGLQFLFEYFSETQRNKGNFPGRFSGRQFSNSRSEMNVSTLELGDSALYLCASSLGRAEAFFGQGTRLTVV.

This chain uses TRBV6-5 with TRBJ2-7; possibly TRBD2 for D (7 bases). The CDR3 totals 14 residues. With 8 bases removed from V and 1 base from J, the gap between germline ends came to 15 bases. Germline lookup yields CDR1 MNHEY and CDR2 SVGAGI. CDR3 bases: TGTGCCAGCGGTCCGGGGGGCCTATCCTACGAGCAGTACTTC. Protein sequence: CASGPGGLSYEQYF.

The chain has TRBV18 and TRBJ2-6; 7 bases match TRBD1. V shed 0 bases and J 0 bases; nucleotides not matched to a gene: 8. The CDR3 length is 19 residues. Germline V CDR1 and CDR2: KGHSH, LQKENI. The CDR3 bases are TGTGCCAGCTCACCACCACTCCGGGACAGCCCCTCTGGGGCCAACGTCCTGACTTTC. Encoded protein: CASSPPLRDSPSGANVLTF.

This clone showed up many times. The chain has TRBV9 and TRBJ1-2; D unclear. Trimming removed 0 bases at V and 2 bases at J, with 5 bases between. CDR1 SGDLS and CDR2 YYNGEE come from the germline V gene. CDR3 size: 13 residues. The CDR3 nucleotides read TGTGCCAGCAGCGTAGGACTAAACTATGGCTACACCTTC. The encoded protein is CASSVGLNYGYTF.

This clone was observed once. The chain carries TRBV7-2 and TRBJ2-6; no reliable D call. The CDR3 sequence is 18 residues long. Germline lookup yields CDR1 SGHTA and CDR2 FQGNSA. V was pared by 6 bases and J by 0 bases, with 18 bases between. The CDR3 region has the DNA TGTGCCAGCAGTAATGGGCCCTTAACCTCCTCTGGGGCCAACGTCCTGACTTTC. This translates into CASSNGPLTSSGANVLTF.

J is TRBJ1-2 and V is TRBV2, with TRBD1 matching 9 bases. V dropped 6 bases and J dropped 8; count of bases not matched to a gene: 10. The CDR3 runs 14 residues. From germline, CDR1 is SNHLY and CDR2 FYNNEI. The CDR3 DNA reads TGTGCCAGCAGCACGGACAGGGGATGGGGCGGCTACACCTTC. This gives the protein CASSTDRGWGGYTF.

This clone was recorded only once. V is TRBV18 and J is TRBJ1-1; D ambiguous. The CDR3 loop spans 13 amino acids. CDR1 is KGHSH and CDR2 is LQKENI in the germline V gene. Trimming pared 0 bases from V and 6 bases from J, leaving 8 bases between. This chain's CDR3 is CASSPPSSAEAFF. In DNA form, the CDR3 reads TGTGCCAGCTCACCACCGTCGAGTGCTGAAGCTTTCTTT. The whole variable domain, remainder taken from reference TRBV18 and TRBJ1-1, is NAGVMQNPRHLVRRRGQEARLRCSPMKGHSHVYWYRQLPEEGLKFMVYLQKENIIDESGMPKERFSAEFPKEGPSILRIQQVVRGDSAAYFCASSPPSSAEAFFGQGTRLTVV.

Written as DNA, the CDR3 is TGTGCCATCAGCCATCTATTGCGACAGGGACCTACTTGGGGCTACACCTTC. Amino acids: CAISHLLRQGPTWGYTF. The chain has TRBV10-3 and TRBJ1-2, with TRBD1 matching 7 bases. In germline, CDR1 is ENHRY, CDR2 SYGVKD. V dropped 6 bases and J dropped 8; count of bases not matched to a gene: 21. This CDR3 contains 17 residues.

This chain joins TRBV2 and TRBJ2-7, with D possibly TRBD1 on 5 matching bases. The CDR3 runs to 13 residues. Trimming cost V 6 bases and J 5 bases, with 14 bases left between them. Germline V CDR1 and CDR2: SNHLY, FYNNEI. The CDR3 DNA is TGTGCCAGCAGCCCACTTCAGGGAAACGAGCAGTACTTC. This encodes CASSPLQGNEQYF.